A single sample gave rise to the 16 T cell receptor beta chains below, sequenced in a study of PD-L1 blockade in urothelial cancer. Profiling relied on immunoSEQ multiplex PCR, and the TCRdb table lists in-frame clones only, not all of them. The data contain around 100,000 clones, around 87% of them singletons. Time point here: pretreatment peripheral blood. The sample in question was PBMCs, obtained around atezolizumab (anti-PD-L1) treatment. The receptors were sampled from a man aged 60 to 75 with urothelial cancer.

The chain has TRBV6-4 and TRBJ1-4; D might be TRBD1 (5 bases). Germline V gene sequence: CDR1 MRHNA, CDR2 SNTAGT. V lost 4 bases to trimming and J lost 8 bases, with 11 bases between them. CDR3 length equals 13 residues. CDR3 protein: CASSVQGGEKLFF. As DNA, the CDR3 is TGTGCCAGCAGTGTCCAGGGCGGCGAAAAACTGTTTTTT.

The V and J genes are TRBV7-9 and TRBJ2-2; 8 bases line up with TRBD2. In germline, CDR1 is SEHNR, CDR2 FQNEAQ (reference sequence). The V and J ends lost 6 bases and 6 bases, in that order; junction bases with no gene match: 9. This CDR3 has 15 amino acids. CDR3 sequence: CASRGAGVLAGELFF. In nucleotides, the CDR3 is TGTGCCAGCAGGGGAGCGGGGGTTCTTGCCGGGGAGCTGTTTTTT.

The V gene is TRBV2, the J gene TRBJ2-3; TRBD1 is a possible D gene (6 bases). Germline V gene lookup returns CDR1 SNHLY and CDR2 FYNNEI. The CDR3 runs to 14 residues. V was shortened by 2 bases and J by 4 bases, with 10 bases between the two germline ends. The CDR3 sequence is CASSEQGPPDTQYF. The DNA for the CDR3 is TGTGCCAGCAGTGAACAGGGGCCCCCAGATACGCAGTATTTT.

The chain recombines TRBV9 with TRBJ2-7, with 9 bases fitting TRBD2. V dropped 0 bases and J dropped 7; count of bases not matched to a gene: 8. Germline V gene sequence: CDR1 SGDLS, CDR2 YYNGEE. The CDR3 loop spans 15 amino acids. The CDR3 loop reads CASSVDGGRAREQYF. CDR3 DNA sequence: TGTGCCAGCAGCGTAGATGGCGGGAGGGCCAGGGAGCAGTACTTC.

This chain links TRBV6-6 with TRBJ2-1; D may be TRBD2 (6 bases). The CDR3 is 15 amino acids. With 6 bases removed from V and 3 bases from J, the gap between germline ends came to 15 bases. Germline CDR1 is MNHNY and CDR2 is SVGAGI (reference sequence). CDR3 amino acids: CASSSGDPGYNEQFF. The CDR3 nucleotides are TGTGCCAGCAGCTCGGGGGACCCGGGCTACAATGAGCAGTTCTTC.

The chain combines TRBV7-2 with TRBJ1-4; no firm D call. The CDR3 consists of 14 residues. Germline V gene data show CDR1 as SGHTA and CDR2 as FQGNSA. The V and J ends lost 5 bases and 7 bases respectively, with 14 bases between them. This CDR3 reads CASSPGGLSEKLFF. In DNA form, the CDR3 reads TGTGCCAGCAGCCCAGGCGGACTTAGTGAAAAACTGTTTTTT.

The chain is built from TRBV19 and TRBJ2-1, with D maybe TRBD2 (6 bases). This CDR3 comprises 17 residues. V lost 3 bases and J lost 2, with 17 bases in between. The germline gives CDR1 LNHDA, CDR2 SQIVND (reference sequence). CDR3 protein: CASSMAVTSFPYNEQFF. The CDR3 DNA follows: TGTGCCAGTAGTATGGCTGTTACTAGCTTCCCCTACAATGAGCAGTTCTTC.

This rearrangement joins TRBV7-9 to TRBJ2-5, with a possible D match to TRBD2 (5 bases). The CDR3 totals 15 residues. The germline gives CDR1 SEHNR, CDR2 FQNEAQ (reference sequence). V lost 1 base and J 2 bases, leaving 11 bases between the germline ends. DNA for the CDR3: TGTGCCAGCAGCTTAGGAGCGGACTTGCAAGAGACCCAGTACTTC. Translating gives CASSLGADLQETQYF. Complete variable domain (other parts from reference TRBV7-9 and TRBJ2-5): DTGVSQNPRHKITKRGQNVTFRCDPISEHNRLYWYRQTLGQGPEFLTYFQNEAQLEKSRLLSDRFSAERPKGSFSTLEIQRTEQGDSAMYLCASSLGADLQETQYFGPGTRLLVL.

The J gene is TRBJ2-7, the V gene TRBV29-1, with 9 bases fitting TRBD1. From germline, CDR1 is SQVTM and CDR2 ANQGSEA. This CDR3 has 12 residues. The J segment lost 4 bases and the V segment lost 6 bases, leaving 4 bases of the junction unmatched. CDR3 amino acids: CSVGQGEYEQYF. CDR3 DNA sequence: TGCAGCGTGGGACAGGGAGAATACGAGCAGTACTTC.

The chain is built from TRBV19 and TRBJ1-2, with 10 bases lining up with TRBD1. Germline trimming cut 4 bases from V and 4 bases from J; bases unmatched to any gene: 12. The CDR3 consists of 17 residues. The germline V gene has CDR1 LNHDA and CDR2 SQIVND (reference sequence). Here the CDR3 DNA reads TGTGCCAGTAGTAGTCGACAGGGGGCGATAACCTTCTATGGCTACACCTTC. Translation gives CASSSRQGAITFYGYTF.

The chain couples TRBV5-1 to TRBJ1-1; D not resolved. V dropped 0 bases and J dropped 0 bases, with 9 bases sitting between them. The CDR3 consists of 15 residues. From germline, CDR1 is SGHRS and CDR2 YFSETQ. The chain's CDR3 is CASSLGFTVNTEAFF. DNA for the CDR3: TGCGCCAGCAGCTTGGGCTTTACAGTGAACACTGAAGCTTTCTTT.

The rearrangement links TRBV5-6 to TRBJ1-4; TRBD1 agrees at 8 bases. The CDR3 covers 17 residues. Germline CDR1 SGHDT, CDR2 YYEEEE. The V and J ends lost 0 bases and 6 bases, in that order; junction bases with no gene match: 10. The CDR3 here is CASSLAGSRGPHEKLFF. The CDR3, as DNA: TGTGCCAGCAGCTTGGCCGGCTCCAGGGGGCCTCATGAAAAACTGTTTTTT.

The genes are TRBV5-6 and TRBJ2-1; weak D call: TRBD2 (5 bases). The CDR3 length is 15 residues. V dropped 2 bases and J dropped 6 bases, with 15 bases sitting between them. Germline V gene sequence: CDR1 SGHDT, CDR2 YYEEEE. This CDR3 is CASSFSPRASNEQFF. The CDR3 bases are TGTGCCAGCAGCTTTTCCCCGCGGGCGAGCAATGAGCAGTTCTTC.

CDR3 region: CASSPTGGRADTQYF. CDR3 sequence (DNA): TGTGCCAGCAGCCCGACAGGAGGGAGGGCAGATACGCAGTATTTT. V gene TRBV11-3 combines with J gene TRBJ2-3, with D possibly being TRBD2 (7 bases). Germline assignment: CDR1 SGHNT and CDR2 YENEEA. The V gene lost 5 bases and the J gene lost 4 bases, with 16 bases spanning the gap. The CDR3 is 15 amino acids. Variable domain in full (rest from reference TRBV11-3 and TRBJ2-3): EAGVVQSPRYKIIEKKQPVAFWCNPISGHNTLYWYLQNLGQGPELLIRYENEEAVDDSQLPKDRFSAERLKGVDSTLKIQPAELGDSAVYLCASSPTGGRADTQYFGPGTRLTVL.

The V and J genes are TRBV9 and TRBJ2-7, with a weak D call TRBD2 (5 bases). This CDR3 is built from 13 residues. CDR1 and CDR2 from the germline V gene are SGDLS and YYNGEE. V lost 4 bases to trimming and J lost 5 bases, with 13 bases between them. The CDR3 coding sequence is TGTGCCAGCAGCCCTAGCAGCGCCCACGAGCAGTACTTC. It encodes CASSPSSAHEQYF.

The genes are TRBV30 and TRBJ1-2, with TRBD1 matching 7 bases. The germline CDR1 and CDR2 sequences are GTSNPN and SVGIG (reference sequence). CDR3 length: 11 residues. Trimming took 5 bases from V and 3 from J; bases not matched to a gene: 0. CDR3 in DNA: TGTGCCTGGGGGACAGACTATGGCTACACCTTC. Translating it yields CAWGTDYGYTF.